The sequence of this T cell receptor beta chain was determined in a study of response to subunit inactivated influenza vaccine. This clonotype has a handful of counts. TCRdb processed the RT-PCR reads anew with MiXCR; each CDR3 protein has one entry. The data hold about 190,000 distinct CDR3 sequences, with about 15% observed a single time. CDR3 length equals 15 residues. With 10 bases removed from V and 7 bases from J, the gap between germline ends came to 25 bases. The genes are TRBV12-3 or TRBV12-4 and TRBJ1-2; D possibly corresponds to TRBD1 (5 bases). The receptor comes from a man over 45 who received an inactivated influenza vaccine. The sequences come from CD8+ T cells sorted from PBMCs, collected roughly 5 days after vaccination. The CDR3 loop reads CAIEGGDRGTSGYTF. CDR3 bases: TGTGCCATCGAGGGAGGCGACCGAGGGACGAGTGGCTACACCTTC.